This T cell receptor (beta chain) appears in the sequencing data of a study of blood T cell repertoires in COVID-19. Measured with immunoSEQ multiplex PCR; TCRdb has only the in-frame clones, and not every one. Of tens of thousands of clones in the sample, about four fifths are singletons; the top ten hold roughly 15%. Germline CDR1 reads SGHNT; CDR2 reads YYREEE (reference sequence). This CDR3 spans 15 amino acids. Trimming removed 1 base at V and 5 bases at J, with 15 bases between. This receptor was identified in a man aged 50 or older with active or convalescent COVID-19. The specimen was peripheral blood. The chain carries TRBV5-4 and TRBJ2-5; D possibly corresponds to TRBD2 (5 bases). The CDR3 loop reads CASSLNGVSGETQYF. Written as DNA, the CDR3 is TGTGCCAGCAGCTTGAATGGGGTGTCGGGGGAGACCCAGTACTTC.